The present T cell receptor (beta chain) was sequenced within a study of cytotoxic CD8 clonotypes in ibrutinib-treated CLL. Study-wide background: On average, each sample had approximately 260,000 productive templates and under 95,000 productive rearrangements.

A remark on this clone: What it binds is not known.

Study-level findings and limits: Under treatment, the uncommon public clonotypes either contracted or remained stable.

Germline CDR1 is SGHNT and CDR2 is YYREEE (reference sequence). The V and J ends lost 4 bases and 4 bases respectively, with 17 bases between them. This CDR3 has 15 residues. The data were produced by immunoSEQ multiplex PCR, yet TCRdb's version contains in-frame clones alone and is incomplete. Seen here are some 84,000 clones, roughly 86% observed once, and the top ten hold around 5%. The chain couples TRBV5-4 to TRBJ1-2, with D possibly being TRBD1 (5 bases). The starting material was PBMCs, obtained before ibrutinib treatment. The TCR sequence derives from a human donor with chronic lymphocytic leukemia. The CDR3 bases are TGTGCCAGCAGCCCCACCAAAGACAGCCTCTATGGCTACACCTTC. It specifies CASSPTKDSLYGYTF.